This T cell receptor (beta chain) is from a study of blood T cell repertoires in COVID-19. This clone was counted once. The CDR3 extends over 16 amino acids. Germline CDR1 and CDR2: SGHNT and YENEEA. The V segment lost 8 bases and the J segment 0 bases; nucleotides outside the gene matches: 9. Assay used: immunoSEQ multiplex PCR; TCRdb lists only in-frame clones, some missing. The table lists 250,000 to 350,000 clones, 89% of them singletons. Sequenced input: peripheral blood. The source is a woman between 40 and 50 years old who had recovered from COVID-19. The chain is built from TRBV11-3 and TRBJ2-1; 8 nucleotides align to TRBD2. CDR3: CASQSAGGGSYNEQFF. The CDR3 DNA reads as TGTGCCAGCCAATCCGCGGGGGGAGGCTCCTACAATGAGCAGTTCTTC.